A selection of T cell receptor beta chains follows, all from one sample in a study of cytomegalovirus exposure and HLA in healthy donors. The protocol was immunoSEQ multiplex PCR, while the TCRdb copy is restricted to in-frame clones and leaves out a portion. The sample has roughly 330,000 clones, about nine tenths seen once. The sequencing sample was made of PBMCs. Receptors originate from a woman between 25 and 40 years old in good health and CMV-seropositive. Each CDR3 is given with its conserved first and last residue. Each record gives: CDR3 length, D gene, V gene, J gene, clone size, CDR3 DNA, CDR3 protein. The D gene is left open where the match is weak. Size values are once, few and many counts, or a class for expanded clones, and some rows have none.

cdr3_length: 16; d_call: NA; v_call: TRBV5-1; j_call: TRBJ1-3; clone_size: NA; cdr3_nt: TGCGCCAGCAGCTTGTATGCAGCCAACTCTGGAAACACCATATATTTT; cdr3_aa: CASSLYAANSGNTIYF
cdr3_length: 15; d_call: NA; v_call: TRBV5-1; j_call: TRBJ1-3; clone_size: NA; cdr3_nt: TGCGCCAGCAGCTTGGACCGGACAACTGGAAACACCATATATTTT; cdr3_aa: CASSLDRTTGNTIYF
cdr3_length: 17; d_call: NA; v_call: TRBV7-2; j_call: TRBJ2-7; clone_size: NA; cdr3_nt: TGTGCCAGCAGCTTAAGGGCCCAGGACTATACCCTCTACGAGCAGTACTTC; cdr3_aa: CASSLRAQDYTLYEQYF
cdr3_length: 13; d_call: NA; v_call: TRBV6-6; j_call: TRBJ1-2; clone_size: NA; cdr3_nt: TGTGCCAGCAGTTTTGGCATTGGCATTGGCTACACCTTC; cdr3_aa: CASSFGIGIGYTF
cdr3_length: 15; d_call: TRBD1; v_call: TRBV11-3; j_call: TRBJ1-5; clone_size: NA; cdr3_nt: TGTGCCAGCAGCTTATTCGACAGGGGCAATCAGCCCCAGCATTTT; cdr3_aa: CASSLFDRGNQPQHF
cdr3_length: 14; d_call: TRBD1; v_call: TRBV7-7; j_call: TRBJ2-7; clone_size: NA; cdr3_nt: TGTGCCAGCAGCTCACAGGGGAACCCCTACGAGCAGTACTTC; cdr3_aa: CASSSQGNPYEQYF
cdr3_length: 14; d_call: TRBD2; v_call: TRBV9; j_call: TRBJ2-3; clone_size: NA; cdr3_nt: TGTGCCAGCAGCGATGGACTAGTGTCAGATACGCAGTATTTT; cdr3_aa: CASSDGLVSDTQYF
cdr3_length: 12; d_call: NA; v_call: TRBV29-1; j_call: TRBJ2-3; clone_size: NA; cdr3_nt: TGCAGCGTTGCGGTCGCCACAGATACGCAGTATTTT; cdr3_aa: CSVAVATDTQYF
cdr3_length: 16; d_call: TRBD1; v_call: TRBV6-5; j_call: TRBJ2-2; clone_size: NA; cdr3_nt: TGTGCCAGCAGTTACGCCGGGACAGGGGTTTCCGGGGAGCTGTTTTTT; cdr3_aa: CASSYAGTGVSGELFF
cdr3_length: 14; d_call: TRBD2; v_call: TRBV5-4; j_call: TRBJ2-2; clone_size: NA; cdr3_nt: TGTGCCAGCAGCACCGGGACTAGTCCCGGGGAGCTGTTTTTT; cdr3_aa: CASSTGTSPGELFF
cdr3_length: 14; d_call: NA; v_call: TRBV5-1; j_call: TRBJ1-1; clone_size: NA; cdr3_nt: TGCGCCAGCAGCTTACAGGGCGGTAACACTGAAGCTTTCTTT; cdr3_aa: CASSLQGGNTEAFF
cdr3_length: 16; d_call: NA; v_call: TRBV7-3; j_call: TRBJ2-1; clone_size: NA; cdr3_nt: TGTGCCAGCAGCTTAACGGGCTCGAGCTCCTACAATGAGCAGTTCTTC; cdr3_aa: CASSLTGSSSYNEQFF
cdr3_length: 15; d_call: NA; v_call: TRBV6-1; j_call: TRBJ2-7; clone_size: NA; cdr3_nt: TGTGCCAGCAGTGAACGGGCAGGAGCAATCTACGAGCAGTACTTC; cdr3_aa: CASSERAGAIYEQYF
cdr3_length: 16; d_call: NA; v_call: TRBV5-6; j_call: TRBJ1-5; clone_size: NA; cdr3_nt: TGTGCCAGCAGCTTGAATTCGGGGGTTGGGAATCAGCCCCAGCATTTT; cdr3_aa: CASSLNSGVGNQPQHF
cdr3_length: 14; d_call: NA; v_call: TRBV2; j_call: TRBJ1-2; clone_size: NA; cdr3_nt: TGTGCCAGCAGGATCACGGGGCAGGACTATGGCTACACCTTC; cdr3_aa: CASRITGQDYGYTF
cdr3_length: 14; d_call: TRBD1; v_call: TRBV15; j_call: TRBJ2-5; clone_size: NA; cdr3_nt: TGTGCCACCAGCAGCCGACAGGGGATGGAGACCCAGTACTTC; cdr3_aa: CATSSRQGMETQYF
cdr3_length: 13; d_call: NA; v_call: TRBV5-1; j_call: TRBJ2-1; clone_size: NA; cdr3_nt: TGCGCCAGCAGCTTGAGTTTGAACAATGAGCAGTTCTTC; cdr3_aa: CASSLSLNNEQFF
cdr3_length: 14; d_call: TRBD2; v_call: TRBV7-9; j_call: TRBJ2-7; clone_size: NA; cdr3_nt: TGTGCCAGCAGCCGGACTAGCCAACCGACCGAGCAGTACTTC; cdr3_aa: CASSRTSQPTEQYF
cdr3_length: 15; d_call: NA; v_call: TRBV30; j_call: TRBJ1-3; clone_size: NA; cdr3_nt: TGTGCCTGGAGCTCGGGGTATTTCTCTGGAAACACCATATATTTT; cdr3_aa: CAWSSGYFSGNTIYF
cdr3_length: 15; d_call: TRBD1; v_call: TRBV28; j_call: TRBJ1-5; clone_size: NA; cdr3_nt: TGTGCCAGCAGCTCGGGACAGGGAGACCGGCAGCCCCAGCATTTT; cdr3_aa: CASSSGQGDRQPQHF
cdr3_length: 12; d_call: NA; v_call: TRBV7-2; j_call: TRBJ1-5; clone_size: NA; cdr3_nt: TGTGCCAGCAGCTTACTGAATCAGCCCCAGCATTTT; cdr3_aa: CASSLLNQPQHF
cdr3_length: 15; d_call: NA; v_call: TRBV9; j_call: TRBJ2-5; clone_size: NA; cdr3_nt: TGTGCCAGCAGCGTAGGCGCCCGTAGAGTAGAGACCCAGTACTTC; cdr3_aa: CASSVGARRVETQYF
cdr3_length: 14; d_call: TRBD1; v_call: TRBV5-1; j_call: TRBJ1-1; clone_size: NA; cdr3_nt: TGCGCCAGCGAGTCTACAGGGGGTAACACTGAAGCTTTCTTT; cdr3_aa: CASESTGGNTEAFF
cdr3_length: 16; d_call: NA; v_call: TRBV7-9; j_call: TRBJ2-2; clone_size: NA; cdr3_nt: TGTGCCAGCACCGGAGGGGGGGCATCGAACACCGGGGAGCTGTTTTTT; cdr3_aa: CASTGGGASNTGELFF
cdr3_length: 14; d_call: NA; v_call: TRBV5-4; j_call: TRBJ1-2; clone_size: few; cdr3_nt: TGTGCCAGCAGCTTGGAGACATGGGGCTATGGCTACACCTTC; cdr3_aa: CASSLETWGYGYTF
cdr3_length: 14; d_call: TRBD1; v_call: TRBV27; j_call: TRBJ2-7; clone_size: NA; cdr3_nt: TGTGCCAGCAGTTTGGCAGGGGGTCTCGGGGAGCAGTACTTC; cdr3_aa: CASSLAGGLGEQYF
cdr3_length: 17; d_call: TRBD2; v_call: TRBV4-2; j_call: TRBJ2-6; clone_size: NA; cdr3_nt: TGTGCCAGCAGCCAAGGACTAGCGGTCTCCGGGGCCAACGTCCTGACTTTC; cdr3_aa: CASSQGLAVSGANVLTF
cdr3_length: 11; d_call: NA; v_call: TRBV19; j_call: TRBJ1-1; clone_size: NA; cdr3_nt: TGTGCCAGTAGGGGATACACTGAAGCTTTCTTT; cdr3_aa: CASRGYTEAFF
cdr3_length: 16; d_call: NA; v_call: TRBV7-6; j_call: TRBJ1-2; clone_size: NA; cdr3_nt: TGTGCCAGCAGCACCGGGATTCAGGGGCTGGGCTATGGCTACACCTTC; cdr3_aa: CASSTGIQGLGYGYTF
cdr3_length: 16; d_call: NA; v_call: TRBV7-3; j_call: TRBJ1-2; clone_size: NA; cdr3_nt: TGTGCCAGCAGCTTATACTTGCGGGGTCGCTTATCTGGCTACACCTTC; cdr3_aa: CASSLYLRGRLSGYTF
cdr3_length: 14; d_call: NA; v_call: TRBV6-1; j_call: TRBJ2-3; clone_size: NA; cdr3_nt: TGTGCCAGCATATCGGGGGCCCAATCAGATACGCAGTATTTT; cdr3_aa: CASISGAQSDTQYF